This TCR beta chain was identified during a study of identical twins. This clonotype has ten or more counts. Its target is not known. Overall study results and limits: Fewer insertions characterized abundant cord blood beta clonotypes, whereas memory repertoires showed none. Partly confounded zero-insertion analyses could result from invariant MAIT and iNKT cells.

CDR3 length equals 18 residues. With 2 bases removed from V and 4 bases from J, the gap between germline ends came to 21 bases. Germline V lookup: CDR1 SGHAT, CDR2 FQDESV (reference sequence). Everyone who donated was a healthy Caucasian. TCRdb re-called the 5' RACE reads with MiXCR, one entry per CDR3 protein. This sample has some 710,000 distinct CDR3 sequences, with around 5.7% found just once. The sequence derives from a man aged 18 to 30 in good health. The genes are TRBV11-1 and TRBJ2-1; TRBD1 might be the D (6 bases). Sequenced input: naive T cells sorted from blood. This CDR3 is CASSLFPFGQRGYNEQFF. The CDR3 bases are TGTGCCAGCAGCTTATTCCCATTTGGACAGAGGGGGTACAATGAGCAGTTCTTC.